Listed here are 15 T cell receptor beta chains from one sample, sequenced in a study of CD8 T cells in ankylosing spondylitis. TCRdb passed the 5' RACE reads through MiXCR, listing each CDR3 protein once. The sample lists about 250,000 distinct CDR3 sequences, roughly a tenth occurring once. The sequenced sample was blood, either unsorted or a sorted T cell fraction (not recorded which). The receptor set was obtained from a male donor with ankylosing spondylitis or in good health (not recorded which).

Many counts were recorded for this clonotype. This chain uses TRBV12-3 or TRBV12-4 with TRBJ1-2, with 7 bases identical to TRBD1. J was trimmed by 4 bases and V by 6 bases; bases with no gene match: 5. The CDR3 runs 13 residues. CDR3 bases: TGTGCCAGCAGCCCTGGACAGGTCTATGGCTACACCTTC. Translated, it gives CASSPGQVYGYTF.

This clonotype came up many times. The CDR3 nucleotides read TGTGCCAGCAGTCCCCTAAGGTCGACTGGGGCCAACGTCCTGACTTTC. It yields the protein CASSPLRSTGANVLTF. The chain joins TRBV6-1 to TRBJ2-6; D not certain. The V end lost 5 bases, the J end lost 2 bases, and 13 bases lay between the germline ends. This CDR3 comprises 16 residues. The germline CDR1 and CDR2 sequences are MNHNS and SASEGT.

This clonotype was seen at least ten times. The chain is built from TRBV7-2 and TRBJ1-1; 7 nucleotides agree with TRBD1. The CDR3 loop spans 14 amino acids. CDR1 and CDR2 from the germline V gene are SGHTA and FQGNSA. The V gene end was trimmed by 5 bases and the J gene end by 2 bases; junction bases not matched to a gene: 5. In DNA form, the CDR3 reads TGTGCCAGCAGCCAGGGACAGCAAAACACTGAAGCTTTCTTT. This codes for CASSQGQQNTEAFF.

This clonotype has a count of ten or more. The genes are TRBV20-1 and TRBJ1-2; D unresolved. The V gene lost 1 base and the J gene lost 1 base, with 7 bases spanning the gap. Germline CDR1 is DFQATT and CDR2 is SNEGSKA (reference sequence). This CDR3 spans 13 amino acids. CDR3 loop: CSARGAGNYGYTF. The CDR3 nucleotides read TGCAGTGCTAGAGGAGCCGGTAACTATGGCTACACCTTC.

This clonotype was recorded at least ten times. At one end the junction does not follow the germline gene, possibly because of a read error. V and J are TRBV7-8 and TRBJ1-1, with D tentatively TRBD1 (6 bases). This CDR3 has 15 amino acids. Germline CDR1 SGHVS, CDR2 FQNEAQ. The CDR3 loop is CASSIARGPWTEAFF. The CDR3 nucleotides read TGTGCCAGCAGCATAGCCAGGGGCCCCTGGACTGAAGCTTTCTTT.

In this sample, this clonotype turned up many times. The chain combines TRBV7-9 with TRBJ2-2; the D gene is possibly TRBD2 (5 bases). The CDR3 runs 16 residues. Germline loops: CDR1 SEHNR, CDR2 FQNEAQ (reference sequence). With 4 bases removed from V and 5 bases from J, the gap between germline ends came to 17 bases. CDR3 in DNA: TGTGCCAGCAGCTCCCCTGGAGGACGGGGTACCGGGGAGCTGTTTTTT. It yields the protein CASSSPGGRGTGELFF.

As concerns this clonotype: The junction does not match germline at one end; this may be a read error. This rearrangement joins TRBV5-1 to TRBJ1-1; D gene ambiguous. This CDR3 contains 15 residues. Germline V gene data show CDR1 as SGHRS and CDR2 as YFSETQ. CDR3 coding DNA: TGCGTCAGCAGCTTGGGCGGGTTCGGCAGCACTGAAGCTTTCTTT. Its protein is CVSSLGGFGSTEAFF.

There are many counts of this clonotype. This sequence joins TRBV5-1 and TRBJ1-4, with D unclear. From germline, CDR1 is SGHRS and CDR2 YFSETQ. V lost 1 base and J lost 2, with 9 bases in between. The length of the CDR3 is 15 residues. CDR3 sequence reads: CASSLQERTNEKLFF. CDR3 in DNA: TGCGCCAGCAGCTTGCAGGAGCGGACTAATGAAAAACTGTTTTTT. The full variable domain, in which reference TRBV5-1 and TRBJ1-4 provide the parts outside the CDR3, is KAGVTQTPRYLIKTRGQQVTLSCSPISGHRSVSWYQQTPGQGLQFLFEYFSETQRNKGNFPGRFSGRQFSNSRSEMNVSTLELGDSALYLCASSLQERTNEKLFFGSGTQLSVL.

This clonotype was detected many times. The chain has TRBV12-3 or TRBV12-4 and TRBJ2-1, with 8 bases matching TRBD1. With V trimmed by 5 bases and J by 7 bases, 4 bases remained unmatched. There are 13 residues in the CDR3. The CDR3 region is CASSGTGRNEQFF. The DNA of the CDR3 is TGTGCCAGCAGTGGGACAGGACGGAATGAGCAGTTCTTC.

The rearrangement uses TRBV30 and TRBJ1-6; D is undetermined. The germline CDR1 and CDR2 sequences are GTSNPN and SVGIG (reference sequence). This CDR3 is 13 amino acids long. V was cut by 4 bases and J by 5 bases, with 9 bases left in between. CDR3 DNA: TGTGCCTGGATGGGCTCTAATAATTCACCCCTCCACTTT. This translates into CAWMGSNNSPLHF. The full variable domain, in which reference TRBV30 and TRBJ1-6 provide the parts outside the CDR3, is SQTIHQWPATLVQPVGSPLSLECTVEGTSNPNLYWYRQAAGRGLQLLFYSVGIGQISSEVPQNLSASRPQDRQFILSSKKLLLSDSGFYLCAWMGSNNSPLHFGNGTRLTVT.

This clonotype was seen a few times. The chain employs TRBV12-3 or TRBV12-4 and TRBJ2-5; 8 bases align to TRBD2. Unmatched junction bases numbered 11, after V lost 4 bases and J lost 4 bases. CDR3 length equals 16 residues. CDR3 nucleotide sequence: TGTGCCAGCAGTTACAATAGCGGGGTCTACGGAGAGACCCAGTACTTC. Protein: CASSYNSGVYGETQYF.

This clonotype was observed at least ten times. In nucleotides, the CDR3 is TGCGCCAGCAGCCCTCGGGGGAGAGAAGCTTTCTTT. This encodes CASSPRGREAFF. This chain uses TRBV5-1 with TRBJ1-1; possible D gene TRBD1, 5 bases. CDR3 length equals 12 residues. V lost 4 bases, J lost 8 bases, and 12 bases lay in between. Germline CDR1 and CDR2: SGHRS and YFSETQ.

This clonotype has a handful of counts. CDR3 sequence reads: CASSYKGSSYNEQFF. CDR3 DNA sequence: TGTGCCAGCAGTTATAAGGGCTCTAGCTACAATGAGCAGTTCTTC. The genes are TRBV6-9 and TRBJ2-1; D uncertain. CDR3 length: 15 amino acids. Germline lookup yields CDR1 MNHGY and CDR2 SVAAGI. Trimming stripped 2 bases from V and 3 bases from J, with 11 bases between.

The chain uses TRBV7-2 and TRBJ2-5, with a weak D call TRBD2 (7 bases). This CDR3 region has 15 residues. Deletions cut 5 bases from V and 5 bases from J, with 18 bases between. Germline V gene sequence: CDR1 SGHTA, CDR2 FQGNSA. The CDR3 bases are TGTGCCAGCAGCCCTAATTTGGGGGGGGCGGAGACCCAGTACTTC. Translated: CASSPNLGGAETQYF.

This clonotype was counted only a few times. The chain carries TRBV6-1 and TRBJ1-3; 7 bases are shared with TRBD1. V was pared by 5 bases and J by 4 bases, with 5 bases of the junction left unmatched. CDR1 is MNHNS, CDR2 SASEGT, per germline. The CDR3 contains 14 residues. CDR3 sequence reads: CASSLTGDGNTIYF. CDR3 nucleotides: TGTGCCAGCAGTCTAACAGGGGACGGAAACACCATATATTTT.